A single sample is the source of the 30 T cell receptor beta chains below, sequenced in a study of T cell responses to AZD1222 COVID-19 vaccine. Some clones are missing from TCRdb's copy, which holds only in-frame ones; the method was immunoSEQ multiplex PCR. The sample consists of 110,000 to 150,000 clones, roughly nine tenths of them appearing once. Sample: peripheral blood, taken on day 0 of AZD1222 vaccination. These receptors all come from an adult in good health.

This sequence joins TRBV24-1 and TRBJ2-7, with D possibly TRBD1 on 5 matching bases. V lost 8 bases to trimming and J lost 0 bases, with 10 bases between them. CDR3 length equals 13 residues. Germline V gives CDR1 KGHDR, CDR2 SFDVKD. In DNA, the CDR3 is TGTGCCACCATGAGTGACAGCTCCTACGAGCAGTACTTC. Encoded protein: CATMSDSSYEQYF.

This chain links TRBV7-9 with TRBJ1-2; 7 bases align to TRBD1. V lost 5 bases and J lost 6; bases outside the gene matches: 3. The CDR3 runs 12 residues. Germline V gives CDR1 SEHNR, CDR2 FQNEAQ (reference sequence). The CDR3 coding sequence is TGTGCCAGCAGCGAGGGGGCGCATGGCTACACCTTC. Amino acid sequence: CASSEGAHGYTF. The whole variable domain, filled in from reference TRBV7-9 and TRBJ1-2, reads DTGVSQNPRHKITKRGQNVTFRCDPISEHNRLYWYRQTLGQGPEFLTYFQNEAQLEKSRLLSDRFSAERPKGSFSTLEIQRTEQGDSAMYLCASSEGAHGYTFGSGTRLTVV.

The chain links TRBV27 to TRBJ2-5; the match to TRBD1 covers 11 bases. CDR1 is MNHEY, CDR2 SMNVEV, per germline (reference sequence). V lost 4 bases and J lost 2; bases outside the gene matches: 6. The CDR3 is 16 amino acids. CDR3 bases: TGTGCCAGCAGTTGGGGGACAGGGGGAACGCAAGAGACCCAGTACTTC. Encoded protein: CASSWGTGGTQETQYF.

The V call is TRBV4-2, the J call TRBJ2-1; D possibly corresponds to TRBD2 (6 bases). The CDR3 loop spans 13 amino acids. V dropped 2 bases and J dropped 12 bases, with 14 bases sitting between them. Germline CDR1 reads LGHNA; CDR2 reads YNFKEQ. The CDR3 loop reads CASSQFLGGTQFF. CDR3 sequence (DNA): TGTGCCAGCAGCCAATTTCTCGGAGGGACGCAGTTCTTC.

The genes are TRBV20-1 and TRBJ1-3, with D tentatively TRBD1 (5 bases). The CDR3 extends over 17 amino acids. The germline V gene encodes CDR1 DFQATT and CDR2 SNEGSKA (reference sequence). V lost 3 bases and J 5 bases, leaving 23 bases between the germline ends. The CDR3 coding sequence is TGCAGTGCTAGTAACCAGGGAGCGAACAGAGGAAGAAACACCATATATTTT. It translates to CSASNQGANRGRNTIYF.

The chain couples TRBV3-1 (or the pseudogene TRBV3-2) to TRBJ2-7, with 12 bases fitting TRBD2. With 0 bases clipped from V and 6 bases from J, the junction kept 6 bases outside the gene matches. Germline V gene sequence: CDR1 LGHDT, CDR2 YNNKEL (reference sequence). CDR3 size: 16 residues. DNA for the CDR3: TGTGCCAGCAGCCAAGAAGCCCCGGGACTAGCGGGCGAGCAGTACTTC. As protein: CASSQEAPGLAGEQYF.

This chain uses TRBV9 with TRBJ2-7; 8 nucleotides line up with TRBD2. From germline, CDR1 is SGDLS and CDR2 YYNGEE. V lost 4 bases to trimming and J lost 3 bases; unmatched junction nucleotides: 6. The CDR3 consists of 14 residues. In DNA form, the CDR3 reads TGTGCCAGCAGCCCTGGGACTAGACTCTACGAGCAGTACTTC. Its translation is CASSPGTRLYEQYF.

The chain recombines TRBV5-1 with TRBJ1-4, with 10 bases matching TRBD1. This CDR3 spans 14 amino acids. V shed 4 bases and J 8 bases; nucleotides not matched to a gene: 5. Germline CDR1 SGHRS, CDR2 YFSETQ. The CDR3: CASSRTGGGEKLFF. CDR3 coding DNA: TGCGCCAGCAGCCGGACAGGGGGAGGGGAAAAACTGTTTTTT.

This clone was found once. It is unclear where the CDR3 begins or ends on the DNA, so no DNA is shown, and the CDR3 is as TCRdb lists it. The chain joins TRBV5-5 to TRBJ2-7. CDR1 SGHKS and CDR2 YYEKEE come from the germline V gene (reference sequence). The CDR3 has 15 residues if both end residues are counted. CDR3 region: CASSFGPGAQYEQYF.

The chain couples TRBV19 to TRBJ2-3; TRBD1 matches 12 bases. This CDR3 comprises 15 residues. Germline-derived CDR1 and CDR2 are LNHDA and SQIVND (reference sequence). The J segment lost 4 bases and the V segment lost 6 bases, leaving 5 bases of the junction unmatched. CDR3 sequence (DNA): TGTGCCAGTAGACCGGGGACAGGGGGCTCAGATACGCAGTATTTT. Translated, it gives CASRPGTGGSDTQYF. Based on the CDR3 plus reference TRBV19 and TRBJ2-3, the full variable domain is DGGITQSPKYLFRKEGQNVTLSCEQNLNHDAMYWYRQDPGQGLRLIYYSQIVNDFQKGDIAEGYSVSREKKESFPLTVTSAQKNPTAFYLCASRPGTGGSDTQYFGPGTRLTVL.

Note on this clone: Other DNA sequences of this sample code for an identical CDR3. V usage is TRBV18 and J usage is TRBJ1-6; D uncertain. Germline-derived CDR1 and CDR2 are KGHSH and LQKENI. The CDR3 sequence is 16 residues long. Trimming cost V 6 bases and J 6 bases, with 18 bases left between them. The CDR3 DNA reads as TGTGCCAGCTCCCCCGACCGAGCCGGAGGTAATTCACCCCTCCACTTT. As protein: CASSPDRAGGNSPLHF. Using reference TRBV18 and TRBJ1-6 for the parts outside the CDR3, the full variable domain is NAGVMQNPRHLVRRRGQEARLRCSPMKGHSHVYWYRQLPEEGLKFMVYLQKENIIDESGMPKERFSAEFPKEGPSILRIQQVVRGDSAAYFCASSPDRAGGNSPLHFGNGTRLTVT.

This clone turned up a few times. The CDR3 DNA follows: TGTGCCAGCAGCGGGAGGGGCGGGACTGAAGCTTTCTTT. It yields the protein CASSGRGGTEAFF. The chain uses TRBV5-5 and TRBJ1-1; D may be TRBD1 (5 bases). Germline CDR1 and CDR2: SGHKS and YYEKEE (reference sequence). This CDR3 region has 13 residues. V was shortened by 4 bases and J by 5 bases, with 12 bases between the two germline ends.

The chain uses TRBV29-1 and TRBJ2-7; no clear D. Germline CDR1 SQVTM, CDR2 ANQGSEA. CDR3 length equals 13 residues. Trimming stripped 5 bases from V and 4 bases from J, with 15 bases between. The CDR3 spells CSVLQESEYEQYF. CDR3 coding DNA: TGCAGCGTTCTCCAGGAAAGCGAGTACGAGCAGTACTTC.

The rearrangement joins TRBV9 to TRBJ2-7; D not certain. The length of the CDR3 is 12 residues. Germline V gene data show CDR1 as SGDLS and CDR2 as YYNGEE. Trimming shortened V by 0 bases and J by 5 bases, and 6 bases separated the two germline ends. The CDR3 spells CASSVGGNEQYF. CDR3 DNA sequence: TGTGCCAGCAGCGTAGGTGGTAACGAGCAGTACTTC.

The V gene is TRBV24-1, the J gene TRBJ1-4; D gene ambiguous. V lost 10 bases to trimming and J lost 10 bases, with 6 bases between them. The germline V gene encodes CDR1 KGHDR and CDR2 SFDVKD. The length of the CDR3 is 9 residues. The CDR3: CATPGKLFF. The CDR3 DNA is TGTGCCACGCCAGGAAAACTGTTTTTT.

The chain carries TRBV11-2 and TRBJ1-5, with a tentative D call TRBD1 (5 bases). This CDR3 is 13 amino acids long. V lost 5 bases to trimming and J lost 1 base, with 6 bases between them. CDR1 is SGHAT, CDR2 FQNNGV, per germline. Here the CDR3 reads CASSRDSNQPQHF. CDR3 DNA sequence: TGTGCCAGCAGCAGGGACAGCAATCAGCCCCAGCATTTT.

This clone was observed a handful of times. The chain employs TRBV20-1 and TRBJ1-5, with D maybe TRBD1 (6 bases). V was cut by 3 bases and J by 8 bases, with 14 bases left in between. The CDR3 has 13 residues. Germline values: CDR1 DFQATT, CDR2 SNEGSKA (reference sequence). CDR3 nucleotide sequence: TGCAGTGCTAGTGTCAGGGGAGGTGAGCCCCAGCATTTT. As protein: CSASVRGGEPQHF.

The chain links TRBV28 to TRBJ2-1, with TRBD2 as a possible D gene (5 bases). V lost 3 bases and J lost 1, with 7 bases in between. The CDR3 spans 14 residues. Germline lookup yields CDR1 MDHEN and CDR2 SYDVKM. The CDR3 DNA reads as TGTGCCAGCAGTTTTCTAGCTTCCTACAATGAGCAGTTCTTC. Its protein product is CASSFLASYNEQFF.

As for this clone: One end of the junction fails to match germline, which may point to a read error. The chain links TRBV6-5 to TRBJ1-6; D possibly corresponds to TRBD1 (6 bases). This CDR3 is 16 amino acids long. The V gene's germline CDR1 is MNHEY and CDR2 SVGAGI. The CDR3 DNA is TGTGCCAGCAGTTACTCGGACAGCTCCAATAATTCACCCCTCCACTTT. This codes for CASSYSDSSNNSPLHF.

The gene calls are TRBV6-2 or TRBV6-3 and TRBJ1-1; 10 bases match TRBD1. The CDR3 spans 13 residues. Germline CDR1 and CDR2: MNHEY and SVGEGT. Trimming cost V 2 bases and J 11 bases; bases outside gene matches: 5. The CDR3 DNA sequence: TGTGCCAGCAGTTACCCCGGGACAGGGGTTGCTTTCTTT. It specifies CASSYPGTGVAFF.

The V call is TRBV2, the J call TRBJ1-5; D uncertain. With 4 bases removed from V and 3 bases from J, the gap between germline ends came to 16 bases. CDR1 and CDR2 (germline): SNHLY, FYNNEI. This CDR3 spans 16 amino acids. CDR3 DNA: TGTGCCAGCAGTGGGGTACGGAGTTTAGACAATCAGCCCCAGCATTTT. It encodes CASSGVRSLDNQPQHF.

V is TRBV19 and J is TRBJ1-5; D ambiguous. V dropped 6 bases and J dropped 5 bases, with 8 bases sitting between them. The CDR3 is made up of 12 amino acids. Germline loops: CDR1 LNHDA, CDR2 SQIVND (reference sequence). The chain's CDR3 is CASRYGYQPQHF. The CDR3 DNA sequence: TGTGCCAGTAGGTATGGGTATCAGCCCCAGCATTTT.

V usage is TRBV3-1 (or the pseudogene TRBV3-2) and J usage is TRBJ2-7; no firm D call. In germline, CDR1 is LGHDT, CDR2 YNNKEL (reference sequence). V was clipped by 1 base and J by 6 bases, with 10 bases between them. The CDR3 consists of 13 residues. The CDR3: CASSQVDPSEQYF. The CDR3 DNA reads TGTGCCAGCAGCCAAGTGGACCCATCCGAGCAGTACTTC.

The rearrangement uses TRBV4-1 and TRBJ1-1; tentative D call: TRBD1 (6 bases). Germline V gene data show CDR1 as MGHRA and CDR2 as YSYEKL. This CDR3 is 15 amino acids long. Trimming shortened V by 8 bases and J by 1 base, and 17 bases separated the two germline ends. In DNA, the CDR3 is TGCGCCAGCCTCTCTAGAGGCAGGGGGAACACTGAAGCTTTCTTT. Protein: CASLSRGRGNTEAFF.

In its sample, this clone was seen once. CDR3 in DNA: TGTGCCACCGCAGGGTACTCTGGAAACACCATATATTTT. The encoded protein is CATAGYSGNTIYF. This sequence joins TRBV6-5 and TRBJ1-3; D perhaps matches TRBD1 (5 bases). V was cut by 10 bases and J by 0 bases, with 10 bases left in between. From germline, CDR1 is MNHEY and CDR2 SVGAGI. This CDR3 has 13 amino acids.

The chain recombines TRBV18 with TRBJ2-2, with a weak D call TRBD2 (6 bases). This CDR3 has 15 residues. V was shortened by 2 bases and J by 2 bases, with 9 bases between the two germline ends. CDR1 is KGHSH and CDR2 is LQKENI in the germline V gene. The CDR3 DNA follows: TGTGCCAGCTCACCATATGCGGGAAACACCGGGGAGCTGTTTTTT. Translated, it gives CASSPYAGNTGELFF. Full variable domain (outside the CDR3, taken from reference TRBV18 and TRBJ2-2): NAGVMQNPRHLVRRRGQEARLRCSPMKGHSHVYWYRQLPEEGLKFMVYLQKENIIDESGMPKERFSAEFPKEGPSILRIQQVVRGDSAAYFCASSPYAGNTGELFFGEGSRLTVL.

The rearrangement links TRBV7-9 to TRBJ1-2, with 8 bases aligning to TRBD1. V dropped 3 bases and J dropped 8; count of bases not matched to a gene: 8. CDR1 is SEHNR, CDR2 FQNEAQ, per germline (reference sequence). This CDR3 is built from 14 residues. CDR3 region: CASSFSGTGYGYTF. The CDR3 DNA reads as TGTGCCAGCAGCTTTAGCGGGACAGGTTACGGCTACACCTTC.

The chain couples TRBV7-2 to TRBJ2-5; 11 positions match TRBD2. The V gene's germline CDR1 is SGHTA and CDR2 FQGNSA. The CDR3 has 14 amino acids. V shed 4 bases, J shed 7 bases, and the junction held 5 bases outside the gene matches. Written as DNA, the CDR3 is TGTGCCAGCAGCTCGACTAGCGGGGAAGGGACCCAGTACTTC. It specifies CASSSTSGEGTQYF.

The J gene is TRBJ1-1, the V gene TRBV7-8; tentative D call: TRBD1 (6 bases). The germline V gene encodes CDR1 SGHVS and CDR2 FQNEAQ. V lost 0 bases and J lost 4, with 12 bases in between. This CDR3 contains 15 residues. The CDR3 DNA sequence: TGTGCCAGCAGCTTAGCGCGGGGGGCCGGCACTGAAGCTTTCTTT. It encodes CASSLARGAGTEAFF.

The chain employs TRBV5-1 and TRBJ2-2, with a possible D match to TRBD1 (6 bases). The V end was cut by 8 bases, the J end by 0 bases, with 20 bases between. The CDR3 totals 17 residues. Germline CDR1 and CDR2: SGHRS and YFSETQ. This CDR3 reads CASRWTEKRANTGELFF. The CDR3 nucleotides are TGCGCCAGTCGGTGGACAGAGAAGCGCGCGAACACCGGGGAGCTGTTTTTT.